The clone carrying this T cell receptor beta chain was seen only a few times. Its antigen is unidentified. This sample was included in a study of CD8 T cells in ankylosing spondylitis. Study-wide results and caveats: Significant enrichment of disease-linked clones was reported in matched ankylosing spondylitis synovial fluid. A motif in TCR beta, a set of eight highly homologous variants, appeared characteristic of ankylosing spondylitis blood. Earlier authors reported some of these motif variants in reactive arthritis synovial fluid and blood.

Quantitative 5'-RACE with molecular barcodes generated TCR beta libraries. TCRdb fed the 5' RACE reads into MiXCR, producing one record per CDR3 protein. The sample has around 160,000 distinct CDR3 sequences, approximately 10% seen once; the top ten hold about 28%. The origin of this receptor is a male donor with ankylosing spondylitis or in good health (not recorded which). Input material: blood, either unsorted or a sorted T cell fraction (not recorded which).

The CDR3 nucleotides read TGTGCCAGCAGTTACGGAGGAGCGACTAACAATGAGCAGTTCTTC. It translates to CASSYGGATNNEQFF. The rearrangement links TRBV6-5 to TRBJ2-1; tentatively, D is TRBD2 (5 bases). This CDR3 contains 15 residues. Trimming shortened V by 2 bases and J by 5 bases, and 13 bases separated the two germline ends. Germline assignment: CDR1 MNHEY and CDR2 SVGAGI.